Shown below are 13 T cell receptor beta chains from a single sample sequenced in a study of T cells in Graves' hyperthyroidism and ophthalmopathy. Researchers took RNA transcripts and amplified the TCR beta CDR3 regions from them. RT-PCR in the first round (using the HTBI primer set) targeted the TCR CDR3. TCRdb re-called the multiplex PCR reads with MiXCR, one entry per CDR3 protein. In the table there are about 210,000 distinct CDR3 sequences, about a sixth of which are singletons. The sequencing sample was made of blood. The receptors come from a man in his fifties or sixties with Graves' hyperthyroidism.

This clonotype was seen only a few times. V and J are TRBV20-1 and TRBJ2-1; unclear D gene. Deletions cut 3 bases from V and 3 bases from J, with 12 bases between. Germline lookup yields CDR1 DFQATT and CDR2 SNEGSKA (reference sequence). CDR3 length equals 14 residues. The CDR3 is CSASRGANYNEQFF. DNA of the CDR3: TGCAGTGCTAGCCGAGGAGCAAACTACAATGAGCAGTTCTTC.

This clonotype was seen more than once but under ten times. The chain links TRBV24-1 to TRBJ2-5; TRBD1 matches 7 bases. V shed 9 bases and J 5 bases; nucleotides not matched to a gene: 8. The CDR3 totals 13 residues. Germline V CDR1 and CDR2: KGHDR, SFDVKD. The CDR3 reads CATGEGGRETQYF. CDR3 in DNA: TGTGCCACCGGGGAAGGGGGCAGGGAGACCCAGTACTTC.

With respect to this clonotype: One junction end does not reproduce the germline sequence, and a read error may be involved. V is TRBV10-3 and J is TRBJ2-7; D is ambiguous. Per germline, CDR1 ENHRY and CDR2 SYGVKD. The length of the CDR3 is 15 residues. This CDR3 is CAINEVARQTYEQYF. The CDR3 coding sequence is TGTGCCATCAATGAGGTGGCCCGACAAACCTACGAGCAGTACTTC.

Only a few counts were recorded for this clonotype. This chain connects TRBV11-3 to TRBJ2-1; D possibly corresponds to TRBD2 (6 bases). The V gene lost 1 base and the J gene lost 6 bases, with 16 bases spanning the gap. This CDR3 contains 16 residues. Germline-derived CDR1 and CDR2 are SGHNT and YENEEA. CDR3 amino acids: CASSLVLGSGVNEQFF. The CDR3 region has the DNA TGTGCCAGCAGCTTAGTTTTGGGATCGGGGGTCAATGAGCAGTTCTTC.

This clonotype occurred many times. The chain is built from TRBV5-1 and TRBJ2-7; D possibly uses TRBD1 or TRBD2 (6 bases each). The V gene lost 4 bases and the J gene lost 0 bases, with 11 bases spanning the gap. Germline CDR1 SGHRS, CDR2 YFSETQ. The length of the CDR3 is 14 residues. DNA of the CDR3: TGCGCCAGCAGCGGGGGGCACAGCTCCTACGAGCAGTACTTC. It yields the protein CASSGGHSSYEQYF.

This clonotype was seen many times. The V call is TRBV5-1, the J call TRBJ1-1; TRBD1 aligns across 9 bases. Germline V CDR1 and CDR2: SGHRS, YFSETQ. The CDR3 has 14 amino acids. Germline trimming cut 8 bases from V and 0 bases from J; bases unmatched to any gene: 5. The CDR3 nucleotides read TGCGCCAGTATGACAGGGGGTATGAACACTGAAGCTTTCTTT. Translated, it gives CASMTGGMNTEAFF.

This clonotype was detected many times. V gene TRBV2 combines with J gene TRBJ1-1; D is possibly TRBD1 (5 bases). The V gene lost 2 bases and the J gene lost 10 bases, with 14 bases spanning the gap. The germline V gene encodes CDR1 SNHLY and CDR2 FYNNEI. The CDR3 is 13 amino acids. CDR3 coding DNA: TGTGCCAGCAGTGAATTGAGGGGAGGTCGAGCTTTCTTT. As protein: CASSELRGGRAFF.

This clonotype has at least ten counts. V and J are TRBV20-1 and TRBJ2-3; 10 bases are shared with TRBD1. V shed 6 bases and J 7 bases; nucleotides not matched to a gene: 4. Germline V lookup: CDR1 DFQATT, CDR2 SNEGSKA (reference sequence). The length of the CDR3 is 12 residues. The CDR3: CSAPDRGYTQYF. DNA for the CDR3: TGCAGTGCACCGGACAGGGGGTATACGCAGTATTTT.

The table lists this clonotype with many counts. The gene calls are TRBV6-1 and TRBJ1-2; TRBD1 matches at 8 bases. Germline trimming cut 6 bases from V and 5 bases from J; bases unmatched to any gene: 8. Germline loops: CDR1 MNHNS, CDR2 SASEGT. The CDR3 has 14 amino acids. This chain's CDR3 is CASRFFGQGYGYTF. CDR3 sequence (DNA): TGTGCCAGCAGATTTTTTGGACAGGGTTATGGCTACACCTTC.

This clonotype was detected many times. V gene TRBV27 combines with J gene TRBJ2-1; D is undetermined. Trimming shortened V by 3 bases and J by 3 bases, and 12 bases separated the two germline ends. The CDR3 is made up of 15 amino acids. Germline CDR1 MNHEY, CDR2 SMNVEV (reference sequence). CDR3 in DNA: TGTGCCAGCAGTTTGGCTTCCCCTTACTACAATGAGCAGTTCTTC. This encodes CASSLASPYYNEQFF.

This clonotype was recorded a few times. V gene TRBV18 combines with J gene TRBJ1-6, with D unclear. Germline V CDR1 and CDR2: KGHSH, LQKENI. This CDR3 contains 16 residues. V lost 1 base to trimming and J lost 7 bases, with 14 bases between them. CDR3 in amino acids: CASSPQPLLNNSPLHF. DNA for the CDR3: TGTGCCAGCTCACCACAGCCGTTACTTAACAATTCACCCCTCCACTTT.

This clonotype was observed at least ten times. V and J are TRBV11-2 and TRBJ2-1; no definite D call. This CDR3 is 12 amino acids long. The V gene's germline CDR1 is SGHAT and CDR2 FQNNGV. Trimming shortened V by 3 bases and J by 8 bases, and 8 bases separated the two germline ends. Here the CDR3 DNA reads TGTGCCAGCAGCTTCGGCGTCCATGAGCAGTTCTTC. It encodes CASSFGVHEQFF.

In its sample, this clonotype was seen many times. The chain links TRBV28 to TRBJ1-2; 9 bases are a match to TRBD1. V was pared by 6 bases and J by 4 bases, with 9 bases of the junction left unmatched. The germline V gene has CDR1 MDHEN and CDR2 SYDVKM. The CDR3 spans 15 residues. In nucleotides, the CDR3 is TGTGCCAGCAGCCCCCCCGGGACAGGGTCCTATGGCTACACCTTC. Translation: CASSPPGTGSYGYTF.